The T cell receptor (beta chain) described here comes from a study of T cell responses to AZD1222 COVID-19 vaccine. CDR3 length: 16 amino acids. Trimming at V came to 0 bases and at J to 1 base, leaving 2 bases not matched to a gene. Per the germline V gene, CDR1 is SGDLS and CDR2 is YYNGEE. Broader study findings: After the peak T cell response, and only then, were repertoires sampled. Reports say nearly half of spike-specific TCRs go after unmutated variant regions.

Comments on this clone: Its antigen is unknown.

Only in-frame clones appear in the TCRdb table, and some are missing; sequencing was by immunoSEQ multiplex PCR. Of about 92,000 clones listed, 91% were seen once; the top ten hold around 8%. This specimen consisted of peripheral blood, obtained on day 0 of AZD1222 vaccination. This clonotype was sampled from an adult in good health. The chain uses TRBV9 and TRBJ2-5, with 11 bases identical to TRBD1. The CDR3 nucleotides are TGTGCCAGCAGCGTAGGGGGGACAGGGGGCCAAGAGACCCAGTACTTC. Translating gives CASSVGGTGGQETQYF.